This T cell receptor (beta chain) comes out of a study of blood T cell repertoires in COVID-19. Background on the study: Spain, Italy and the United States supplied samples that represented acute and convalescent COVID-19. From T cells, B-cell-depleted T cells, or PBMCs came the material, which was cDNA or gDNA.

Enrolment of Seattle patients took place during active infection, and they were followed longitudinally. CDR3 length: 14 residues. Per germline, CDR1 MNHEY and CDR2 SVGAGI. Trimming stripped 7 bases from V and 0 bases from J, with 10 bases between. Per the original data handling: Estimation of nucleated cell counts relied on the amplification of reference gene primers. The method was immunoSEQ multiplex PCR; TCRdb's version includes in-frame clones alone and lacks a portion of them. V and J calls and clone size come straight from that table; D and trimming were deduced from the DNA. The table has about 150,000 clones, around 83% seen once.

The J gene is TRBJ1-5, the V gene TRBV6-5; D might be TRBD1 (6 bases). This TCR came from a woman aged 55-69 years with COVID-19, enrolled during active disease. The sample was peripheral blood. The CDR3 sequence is CASIRDISNQPQHF. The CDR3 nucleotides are TGTGCCAGCATCCGGGACATTAGCAATCAGCCCCAGCATTTT.